The 13 T cell receptor beta chains below were found in one sample sequenced in a study of CD8 T cells in acute hepatitis C reinfection. The repertoire was sequenced with immunoSEQ multiplex PCR; TCRdb's copy has only in-frame clones and lacks some. The sample has about 38,000 clones; 80% to 90% are singletons. Specified time point: naive CD8 control sorted from an acute-time-point sample. Sequencing was done on a sample of naive CD8+ T cells from PBMCs. These receptors were collected from a young woman who spontaneously cleared hepatitis C infection.

The chain recombines TRBV27 with TRBJ2-7; possibly TRBD2 for D (5 bases). This CDR3 has 12 amino acids. V shed 6 bases and J shed 4 bases, with 10 bases lying between them. From germline, CDR1 is MNHEY and CDR2 SMNVEV (reference sequence). The chain's CDR3 is CASRTPGYEQYF. Written as DNA, the CDR3 is TGTGCCAGCAGAACTCCGGGATACGAGCAGTACTTC.

This chain joins TRBV25-1 and TRBJ1-2, with D uncertain. Germline loops: CDR1 MGHDK, CDR2 SYGVNS. The CDR3 is 14 residues long. V lost 1 base, J lost 5 bases, and 11 bases lay in between. In nucleotides, the CDR3 is TGTGCCAGCAGTGAATGGACCGCTCAATATGGCTACACCTTC. This sequence encodes CASSEWTAQYGYTF.

As to this clone: The junction differs from germline at one of its ends, possibly a read error. The CDR3 bases are TGTGCCAGCAGTTCCACTAGCGGGAGTAGGCTCTTC. It codes for CASSSTSGSRLF. This sequence joins TRBV27 and TRBJ2-1; 11 bases fit TRBD2. The CDR3 totals 12 residues. In germline, CDR1 is MNHEY, CDR2 SMNVEV (reference sequence).

The chain links TRBV6-6 to TRBJ1-2; 9 nucleotides agree with TRBD1. The CDR3 runs to 13 residues. With V trimmed by 5 bases and J by 5 bases, 3 bases remained unmatched. The germline V gene has CDR1 MNHNY and CDR2 SVGAGI (reference sequence). The CDR3 coding sequence is TGTGCCAGCAGTGGAGGGACAGGGTATGGCTACACCTTC. Its protein product is CASSGGTGYGYTF.

The rearrangement uses TRBV7-6 and TRBJ2-1; D is uncertain. Germline assignment: CDR1 SGHVS and CDR2 FNYEAQ. V lost 1 base, J lost 7 bases, and 20 bases lay in between. The CDR3 is 17 amino acids. The CDR3: CASSLDSPPNLGNEQFF. In DNA, the CDR3 is TGTGCCAGCAGCTTAGATAGCCCACCTAACCTTGGGAATGAGCAGTTCTTC.

The V call is TRBV19, the J call TRBJ2-4; TRBD1 agrees at 7 bases. The CDR3 contains 15 residues. The junction had 10 bases not matched to a gene; V was cut back by 6 bases and J by 5 bases. In germline, CDR1 is LNHDA, CDR2 SQIVND (reference sequence). CDR3 amino acids: CASSSRVGGENIQYF. CDR3 sequence (DNA): TGTGCCAGTAGCTCCAGAGTAGGGGGCGAAAACATTCAGTACTTC.

The rearrangement joins TRBV9 to TRBJ2-1; a weak D match, TRBD2 (5 bases). Germline V gene sequence: CDR1 SGDLS, CDR2 YYNGEE. The CDR3 totals 13 residues. Between the trimmed V and J ends, which lost 0 bases and 9 bases, there was a span of 10 bases. As DNA, the CDR3 is TGTGCCAGCAGCGTAGGACTACTCAGTGAGCAGTTCTTC. Translating gives CASSVGLLSEQFF.

The CDR3 protein is CASSPIPRTGVQPNTEAFF. CDR3 bases: TGTGCCAGCAGCCCAATACCTCGGACAGGGGTCCAACCAAACACTGAAGCTTTCTTT. The chain employs TRBV9 and TRBJ1-1, with 9 bases matching TRBD1. The CDR3 length is 19 residues. CDR1 and CDR2 from the germline V gene are SGDLS and YYNGEE. V lost 4 bases, J lost 2 bases, and 18 bases stayed unmatched. Based on the CDR3 plus reference TRBV9 and TRBJ1-1, the full variable domain is DSGVTQTPKHLITATGQRVTLRCSPRSGDLSVYWYQQSLDQGLQFLIQYYNGEERAKGNILERFSAQQFPDLHSELNLSSLELGDSALYFCASSPIPRTGVQPNTEAFFGQGTRLTVV.

The chain employs TRBV7-9 and TRBJ2-1, with TRBD2 matching over 12 bases. In germline, CDR1 is SEHNR, CDR2 FQNEAQ (reference sequence). Germline trimming cut 2 bases from V and 6 bases from J; bases unmatched to any gene: 5. This CDR3 spans 16 amino acids. The CDR3 here is CASSLKGLAGRNEQFF. CDR3 sequence (DNA): TGTGCCAGCAGCTTAAAGGGACTAGCGGGCCGCAATGAGCAGTTCTTC.

The chain recombines TRBV6-5 with TRBJ2-5; D gene uncertain. Deletions cut 5 bases from V and 5 bases from J, with 18 bases between. Germline loops: CDR1 MNHEY, CDR2 SVGAGI. This CDR3 contains 15 residues. The CDR3 DNA is TGTGCCAGCAGTGCCCTTAAAAACCCCTCCGAGACCCAGTACTTC. The encoded protein is CASSALKNPSETQYF.

The chain carries TRBV5-6 and TRBJ2-3; 7 nucleotides align to TRBD2. Germline V CDR1 and CDR2: SGHDT, YYEEEE. V was clipped by 6 bases and J by 3 bases; unmatched bases: 16. This CDR3 has 17 residues. The CDR3 reads CASNDLGGAGPTDTQYF. The CDR3 DNA sequence: TGTGCCAGCAACGATTTGGGAGGGGCGGGACCGACAGATACGCAGTATTTT.

This rearrangement joins TRBV7-2 to TRBJ1-5; D remains ambiguous. The CDR3 length is 15 residues. Trimming removed 2 bases at V and 0 bases at J, with 8 bases between. CDR1 is SGHTA, CDR2 FQGNSA, per germline. CDR3 DNA: TGTGCCAGCAGCTTAAGCGGGTATAGCAATCAGCCCCAGCATTTT. This gives the protein CASSLSGYSNQPQHF.

The gene calls are TRBV9 and TRBJ2-1; D is unresolved. Germline assignment: CDR1 SGDLS and CDR2 YYNGEE. Trimming removed 3 bases at V and 11 bases at J, with 18 bases between. The CDR3 runs to 14 residues. The CDR3 sequence is CASSAADDPQKQFF. CDR3 sequence (DNA): TGTGCCAGCAGCGCCGCAGATGATCCCCAAAAGCAGTTCTTC.